A selection of T cell receptor beta chains follows, all from one sample in a study of T cells in Graves' hyperthyroidism and ophthalmopathy. TCRdb itself ran the multiplex PCR reads through MiXCR, one entry per CDR3 protein. The top ten hold roughly a tenth of the sample, which has hundreds of thousands of distinct CDR3 sequences, around 13% seen once. Material: blood. All receptors derive from a woman in her late teens or twenties with Graves' hyperthyroidism. The CDR3 runs from the conserved cysteine through the conserved F or W. A D gene is named only where the DNA matches it firmly. Clone size appears in some rows only: once, few, many, or a class for an expanded clone.

v_gene	d_gene	j_gene	abundance	CDR3nt	CDR3aa
TRBV12-3/TRBV12-4	.	TRBJ2-1	few	TGTGCCAGCAGTTTGAACATCCGGGTCTCCTACAATGAGCAGTTCTTC	CASSLNIRVSYNEQFF
TRBV12-3/TRBV12-4	.	TRBJ2-1	.	TGTGCCAGCAATGGACACAATGAGCAGTTCTTC	CASNGHNEQFF
TRBV30	.	TRBJ2-7	many	TGTGCCTGGAGTGTGAAGTATTACAGCTCCTACGAGCAGTACTTC	CAWSVKYYSSYEQYF
TRBV24-1	.	TRBJ1-2	many	TGTGCCACCAGTGGCCCAAGCCATAACTATGGCTACACCTTC	CATSGPSHNYGYTF
TRBV6-1	.	TRBJ2-7	many	TGTGCCAGCGGGACGGTGGGGTACGAGCAGTACTTC	CASGTVGYEQYF
TRBV29-1	.	TRBJ1-1	many	TGCAGCGTCCAAAGGGGATTCACTGAAGCTTTCTTT	CSVQRGFTEAFF
TRBV3-1	TRBD1	TRBJ1-2	many	TGTGCCAGCAGCCGGGACAGCCTCGATGGCTACACCTTC	CASSRDSLDGYTF
TRBV7-2	TRBD2	TRBJ2-5	few	TGTGCCAGCAGACCCGGGGGGGTTTCCGAGACCCAGTACTTC	CASRPGGVSETQYF
TRBV12-3/TRBV12-4	.	TRBJ1-4	.	TGTGCCAGCAGTCCAGGGGCGCCTAATGAAAAACTGTTTTTT	CASSPGAPNEKLFF
TRBV7-9	.	TRBJ2-3	.	TGTGCCAGCAGCTTGAGTGGGAATCGGGATACGCAGTATTTT	CASSLSGNRDTQYF
TRBV11-2	.	TRBJ1-1	.	TGTGCCAGCAGCTTAGATTGGTGGCGAAGTGAAGCTTTCTTT	CASSLDWWRSEAFF
TRBV28	TRBD2	TRBJ2-7	many	TGTGCCAGCAGGCGTGAACTAGCGGAGTTCTACGAGCAGTACTTC	CASRRELAEFYEQYF
TRBV6-1	.	TRBJ2-7	few	TGTGCCAGCAGTGAGGTCCCGGGCCTCAGCTCCTACGAGCAGTACTTC	CASSEVPGLSSYEQYF
TRBV11-2	TRBD2	TRBJ2-2	few	TGTGCCAGCAGCTTAGCGGCTAGCGGGAGGGCCCAAGGCACCGGGGAGCTGTTTTTT	CASSLAASGRAQGTGELFF